A single sample is the source of the 21 T cell receptor beta chains below, sequenced in a study of blood T cells in healthy people across ages. A sample-barcoded 5' primer and a J-beta primer mix were used in a second PCR of roughly 7 to 11 cycles. Each CDR3 protein gets one entry after TCRdb re-called the 5' RACE reads with MiXCR. Of around 1,700,000 distinct CDR3 sequences in the sample, 28% were seen once. Source material: blood. The receptors shown here come from a woman younger than 45 in good health.

In this sample, this clonotype turned up a few times. This chain uses TRBV10-3 with TRBJ1-4; D gene uncertain. CDR1 ENHRY and CDR2 SYGVKD come from the germline V gene. Trimming took 6 bases from V and 4 from J, leaving 6 bases between them. The CDR3 sequence is 12 residues long. The CDR3 protein is CAIRQVNEKLFF. CDR3 DNA: TGTGCCATCAGACAAGTTAATGAAAAACTGTTTTTT.

Only a few counts were recorded for this clonotype. This chain links TRBV7-9 with TRBJ2-3, with TRBD2 identical over 9 bases. V lost 5 bases, J lost 0 bases, and 9 bases stayed unmatched. The CDR3 consists of 17 residues. Germline CDR1 and CDR2: SEHNR and FQNEAQ (reference sequence). CDR3 sequence reads: CASSPSLAGRSTDTQYF. In DNA, the CDR3 is TGTGCCAGCAGCCCTTCACTAGCGGGTCGTAGCACAGATACGCAGTATTTT.

V gene TRBV6-2 or TRBV6-3 combines with J gene TRBJ2-6; 8 nucleotides agree with TRBD1. Germline V gene lookup returns CDR1 MNHEY and CDR2 SVGEGT. CDR3 size: 17 residues. With V trimmed by 4 bases and J by 0 bases, 5 bases remained unmatched. CDR3 sequence (DNA): TGTGCCAGCAGTTCCGGGACAGGAGCCTCTGGGGCCAACGTCCTGACTTTC. Its protein is CASSSGTGASGANVLTF.

Concerning this clonotype: At one end the junction does not follow the germline gene, possibly because of a read error. The chain employs TRBV12-3 or TRBV12-4 and TRBJ2-4; D may be TRBD2 (6 bases). The end of the DNA aligns better with TRBJ2-7, so the J call may be wrong. CDR3 length equals 15 residues. CDR3 in DNA: TGTGCCGGCAGCCCGCGGGCTAGCGTGACCTACGAGCAGTACTTC. Its protein product is CAGSPRASVTYEQYF.

This clonotype appeared a single time. The V call is TRBV6-5, the J call TRBJ1-2, with 7 bases lining up with TRBD1. Trimming took 6 bases from V and 3 from J; bases not matched to a gene: 4. Germline CDR1 MNHEY, CDR2 SVGAGI. The CDR3 spans 13 residues. The chain's CDR3 is CASRHRGDYGYTF. The CDR3 nucleotides are TGTGCCAGCAGACACAGGGGCGACTATGGCTACACCTTC.

Notes on this clonotype: A much larger clonotype is one base distant, so this may be a read error. The CDR3 does not end in the conserved phenylalanine or tryptophan, so this is likely a read error. This chain links TRBV6-5 with TRBJ2-7, with no clear D. The germline gives CDR1 MNHEY, CDR2 SVGAGI. V gave up 0 bases and J gave up 4 bases, with 13 bases separating them. The CDR3 runs to 15 residues. CDR3: CASSYSGPPGYEQYC. CDR3 nucleotide sequence: TGTGCCAGCAGTTACTCGGGCCCACCAGGTTACGAGCAGTACTGC.

This clonotype was detected a few times. Written as DNA, the CDR3 is TGCAGTGCTAGGTTTGGGGGAGGGCCGCAGAATGAGCAGTTCTTC. This gives the protein CSARFGGGPQNEQFF. The chain has TRBV20-1 and TRBJ2-1; 7 bases match TRBD2. CDR3 size: 15 residues. V lost 3 bases, J lost 7 bases, and 12 bases stayed unmatched. The germline V gene encodes CDR1 DFQATT and CDR2 SNEGSKA (reference sequence).

Only a few counts were recorded for this clonotype. The gene calls are TRBV28 and TRBJ2-7; 10 bases agree with TRBD1. CDR3 length: 15 amino acids. V shed 4 bases, J shed 5 bases, and the junction held 8 bases outside the gene matches. Germline values: CDR1 MDHEN, CDR2 SYDVKM. This CDR3 is CASSWGTGTGDEQYF. Written as DNA, the CDR3 is TGTGCCAGCAGTTGGGGAACCGGGACAGGGGACGAGCAGTACTTC.

The rearrangement joins TRBV7-2 to TRBJ2-1; D not certain. V lost 3 bases to trimming and J lost 6 bases, with 12 bases between them. The CDR3 runs 14 residues. Germline loops: CDR1 SGHTA, CDR2 FQGNSA. CDR3 sequence reads: CASSFWAETNEQFF. CDR3 in DNA: TGTGCCAGCAGCTTCTGGGCCGAGACCAATGAGCAGTTCTTC.

Note on this clonotype: No conserved phenylalanine or tryptophan is present at the end of the CDR3, so a read error is the likely explanation. This chain links TRBV2 with TRBJ2-5, with D perhaps being TRBD1 or TRBD2 (5 bases each). CDR1 and CDR2 (germline): SNHLY, FYNNEI. V gave up 8 bases and J gave up 2 bases, with 9 bases separating them. CDR3 length equals 12 residues. The CDR3 region has the DNA TGTGCCAGCCGGGACGGGCAAGAGACCCAGTACTCC. Encoded protein: CASRDGQETQYS.

This clonotype was seen more than once but under ten times. This chain joins TRBV28 and TRBJ1-4; D uncertain. The germline V gene encodes CDR1 MDHEN and CDR2 SYDVKM. There are 15 residues in the CDR3. V was pared by 8 bases and J by 6 bases, with 19 bases between. Here the CDR3 DNA reads TGTGCCAGCTCTTTGGGGTCGCCAGCTTATGAAAAACTGTTTTTT. This encodes CASSLGSPAYEKLFF.

This clonotype occurred once. The chain combines TRBV9 with TRBJ1-5; no clear D gene. The length of the CDR3 is 12 residues. V lost 0 bases to trimming and J lost 12 bases, with 10 bases between them. Germline loops: CDR1 SGDLS, CDR2 YYNGEE. The CDR3: CASSVVKDDQHF. Here the CDR3 DNA reads TGTGCCAGCAGCGTAGTAAAGGACGACCAGCATTTT.

In this sample, this clonotype turned up a few times. The V call is TRBV28, the J call TRBJ2-7; 7 positions agree with TRBD2. The CDR3 runs to 15 residues. CDR1 is MDHEN and CDR2 is SYDVKM in the germline V gene. The trim removed 5 bases at V and 5 bases at J, leaving 12 bases unmatched. The DNA of the CDR3 is TGTGCCAGCAGTATTCCCGGGACTAAGAGGGACGAGCAGTACTTC. Translation: CASSIPGTKRDEQYF. Combining the CDR3 with reference TRBV28 and TRBJ2-7 gives the whole variable domain DVKVTQSSRYLVKRTGEKVFLECVQDMDHENMFWYRQDPGLGLRLIYFSYDVKMKEKGDIPEGYSVSREKKERFSLILESASTNQTSMYLCASSIPGTKRDEQYFGPGTRLTVT.

This clonotype showed up many times. The gene calls are TRBV6-6 and TRBJ2-7, with D perhaps matching TRBD1 or TRBD2 (5 bases each). CDR1 MNHNY and CDR2 SVGAGI come from the germline V gene (reference sequence). This CDR3 region has 14 residues. V was pared by 2 bases and J by 2 bases, with 10 bases between. CDR3 loop: CASSYEGLTYEQYF. CDR3 coding DNA: TGTGCCAGCAGTTACGAGGGGCTTACCTACGAGCAGTACTTC.

The gene calls are TRBV7-8 and TRBJ2-1; no clear D. Germline V CDR1 and CDR2: SGHVS, FQNEAQ. V was clipped by 4 bases and J by 2 bases, with 15 bases between them. The CDR3 runs to 16 residues. CDR3 in amino acids: CASSSRPRSPYNEQFF. The CDR3 DNA is TGTGCCAGCAGCTCACGCCCCCGGAGTCCCTACAATGAGCAGTTCTTC.

The chain combines TRBV4-1 with TRBJ1-5; 9 nucleotides agree with TRBD1. The CDR3 sequence is 17 residues long. The germline gives CDR1 MGHRA, CDR2 YSYEKL. With 0 bases clipped from V and 5 bases from J, the junction kept 8 bases outside the gene matches. CDR3 DNA: TGCGCCAGCAGCCAAGATCTCCTGACAGGGGGGTATCAGCCCCAGCATTTT. Translating gives CASSQDLLTGGYQPQHF.

The chain links TRBV6-4 to TRBJ1-1; TRBD1 might be the D (6 bases). The ends were cut back, 4 bases at V and 7 bases at J, with 16 bases in the middle. The CDR3 runs to 14 residues. CDR1 and CDR2 from the germline V gene are MRHNA and SNTAGT. CDR3 nucleotide sequence: TGTGCCAGCAGTGTGGACAGACTATCCTTTGAAGCTTTCTTT. It encodes CASSVDRLSFEAFF.

A note on this clonotype: One end of the junction is discordant with germline, which a read error may explain. DNA for the CDR3: TGCGGCGTTGAAAGAATGGACAGGGGGCGTGAGACCCAGTACTTC. Encoded protein: CGVERMDRGRETQYF. This chain uses TRBV29-1 with TRBJ2-5; TRBD1 matches at 11 bases. Germline V gene lookup returns CDR1 SQVTM and CDR2 ANQGSEA. The CDR3 covers 15 residues.

The chain recombines TRBV5-1 with TRBJ2-1; weak D call: TRBD2 (5 bases). The CDR3 has 13 residues. Germline CDR1 SGHRS, CDR2 YFSETQ. V was clipped by 1 base and J by 7 bases, with 9 bases between them. The CDR3 sequence is CASSLWELNEQFF. DNA for the CDR3: TGCGCCAGCAGCTTGTGGGAGCTGAATGAGCAGTTCTTC.

Details on this clonotype: A much bigger clone sits one base away, suggesting this may be a read error. The chain is built from TRBV7-9 and TRBJ2-6; 8 bases map to TRBD1. The CDR3 is 17 residues long. Germline V lookup: CDR1 SEHNR, CDR2 FQNEAQ (reference sequence). CDR3 sequence reads: CASSEGTGLSGANVPTF. The CDR3 DNA reads TGTGCCAGCAGCGAAGGGACAGGCCTCTCTGGGGCCAACGTCCCGACTTTC.

The rearrangement uses TRBV11-2 and TRBJ2-7; D uncertain. The CDR3 length is 13 residues. Germline CDR1 SGHAT, CDR2 FQNNGV. V was trimmed by 0 bases and J by 6 bases, leaving 9 bases between them. The CDR3 loop reads CASSLDHSGEQYF. CDR3 nucleotides: TGTGCCAGCAGCTTAGATCATTCGGGCGAGCAGTACTTC.